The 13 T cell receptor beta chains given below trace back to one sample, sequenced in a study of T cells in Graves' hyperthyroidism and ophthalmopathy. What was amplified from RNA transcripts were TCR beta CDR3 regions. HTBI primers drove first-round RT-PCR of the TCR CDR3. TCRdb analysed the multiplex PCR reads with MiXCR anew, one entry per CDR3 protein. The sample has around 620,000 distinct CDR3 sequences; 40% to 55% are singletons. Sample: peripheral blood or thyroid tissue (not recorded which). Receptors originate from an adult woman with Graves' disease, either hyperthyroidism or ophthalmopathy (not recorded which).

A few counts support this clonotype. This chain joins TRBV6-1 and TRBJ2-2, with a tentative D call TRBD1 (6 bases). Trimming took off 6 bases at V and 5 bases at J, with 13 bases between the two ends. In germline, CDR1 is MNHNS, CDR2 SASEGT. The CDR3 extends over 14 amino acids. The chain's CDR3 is CASSRLQGTGELFF. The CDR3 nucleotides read TGTGCCAGCAGCAGACTACAGGGAACCGGGGAGCTGTTTTTT.

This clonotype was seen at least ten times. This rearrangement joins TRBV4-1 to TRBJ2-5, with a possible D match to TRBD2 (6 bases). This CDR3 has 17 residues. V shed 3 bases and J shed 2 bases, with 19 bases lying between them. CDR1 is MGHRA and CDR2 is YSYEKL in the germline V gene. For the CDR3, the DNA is TGCGCCAGCAGCCAGGGGGTCCTTGGACGGGAGCAAGAGACCCAGTACTTC. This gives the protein CASSQGVLGREQETQYF.

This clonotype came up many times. The DNA for the CDR3 is TGTGCCAGCAGCTCGGGGGAACTCTATGGCTACACCTTC. The encoded protein is CASSSGELYGYTF. This chain links TRBV7-9 with TRBJ1-2, with D perhaps TRBD1 (5 bases). Germline-derived CDR1 and CDR2 are SEHNR and FQNEAQ (reference sequence). Trimming pared 4 bases from V and 4 bases from J, leaving 10 bases between. The length of the CDR3 is 13 residues.

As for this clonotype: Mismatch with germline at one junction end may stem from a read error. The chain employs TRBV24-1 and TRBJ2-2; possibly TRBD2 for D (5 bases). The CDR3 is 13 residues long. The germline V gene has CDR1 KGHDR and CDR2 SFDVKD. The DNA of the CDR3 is TGTGCCACCAGTGTCCAAGGGCCCGGGGAGCTGCTTTTT. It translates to CATSVQGPGELLF.

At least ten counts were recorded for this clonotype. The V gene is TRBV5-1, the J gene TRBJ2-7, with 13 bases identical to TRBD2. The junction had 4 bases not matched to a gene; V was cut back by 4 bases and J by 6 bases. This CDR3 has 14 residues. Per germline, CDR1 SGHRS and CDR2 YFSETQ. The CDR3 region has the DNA TGCGCCAGCAGCATTGGACTAGCGGGAGCCGAGCAGTACTTC. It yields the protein CASSIGLAGAEQYF.

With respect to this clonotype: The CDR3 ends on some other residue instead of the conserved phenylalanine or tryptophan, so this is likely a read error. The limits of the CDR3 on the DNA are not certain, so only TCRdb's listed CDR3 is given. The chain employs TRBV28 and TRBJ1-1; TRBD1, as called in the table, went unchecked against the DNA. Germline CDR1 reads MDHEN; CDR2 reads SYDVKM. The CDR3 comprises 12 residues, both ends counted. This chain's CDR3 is CASSSSPGQGDS.

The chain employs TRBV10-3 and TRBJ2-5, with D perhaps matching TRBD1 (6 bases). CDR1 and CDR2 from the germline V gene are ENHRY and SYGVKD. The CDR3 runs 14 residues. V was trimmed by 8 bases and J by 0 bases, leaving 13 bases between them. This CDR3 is CAIERQGNQETQYF. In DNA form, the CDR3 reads TGTGCCATCGAGAGGCAGGGGAACCAAGAGACCCAGTACTTC.

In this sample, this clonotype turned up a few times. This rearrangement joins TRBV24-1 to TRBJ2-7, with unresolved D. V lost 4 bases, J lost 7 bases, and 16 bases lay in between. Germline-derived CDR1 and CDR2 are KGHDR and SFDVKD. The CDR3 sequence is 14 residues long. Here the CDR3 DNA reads TGTGCCACCAGTGACCCTACCAGGCCCAGGGAGCAGTACTTC. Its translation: CATSDPTRPREQYF.

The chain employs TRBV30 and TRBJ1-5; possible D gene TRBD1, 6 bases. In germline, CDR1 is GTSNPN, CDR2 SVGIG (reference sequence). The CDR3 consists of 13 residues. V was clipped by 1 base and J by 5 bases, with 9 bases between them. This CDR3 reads CAWSEQGDQPQHF. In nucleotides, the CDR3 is TGTGCCTGGAGTGAACAGGGCGATCAGCCCCAGCATTTT.

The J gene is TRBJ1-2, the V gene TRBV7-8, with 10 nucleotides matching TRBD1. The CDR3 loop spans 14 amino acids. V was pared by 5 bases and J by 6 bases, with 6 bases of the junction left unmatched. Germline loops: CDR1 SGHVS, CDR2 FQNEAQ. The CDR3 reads CASSARQGADGYTF. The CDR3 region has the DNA TGTGCCAGCAGCGCGCGACAGGGGGCGGATGGCTACACCTTC.

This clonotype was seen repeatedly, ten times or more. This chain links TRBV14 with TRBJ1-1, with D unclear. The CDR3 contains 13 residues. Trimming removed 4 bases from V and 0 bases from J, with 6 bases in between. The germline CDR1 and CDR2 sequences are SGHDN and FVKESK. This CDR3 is CASSLPMNTEAFF. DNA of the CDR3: TGTGCCAGCAGCCTCCCCATGAACACTGAAGCTTTCTTT.

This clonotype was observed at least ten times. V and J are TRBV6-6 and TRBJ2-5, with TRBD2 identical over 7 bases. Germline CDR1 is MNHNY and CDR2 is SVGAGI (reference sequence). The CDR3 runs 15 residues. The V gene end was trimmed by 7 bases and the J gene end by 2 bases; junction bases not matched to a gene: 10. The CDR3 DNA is TGTGCCAGCACCCCCATGTCTAGCGGACAAGAGACCCAGTACTTC. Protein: CASTPMSSGQETQYF.

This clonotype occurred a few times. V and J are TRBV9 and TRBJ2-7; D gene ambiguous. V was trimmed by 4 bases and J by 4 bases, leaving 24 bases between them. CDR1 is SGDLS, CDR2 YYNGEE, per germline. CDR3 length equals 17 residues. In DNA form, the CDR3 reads TGTGCCAGCAGCCACCTATCGGACCCCCACCCCACTTACGAGCAGTACTTC. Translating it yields CASSHLSDPHPTYEQYF.